Presented here are 13 T cell receptor beta chains from one specimen sequenced in a study of T cell clonality in common variable immunodeficiency. The data were produced by immunoSEQ multiplex PCR, yet TCRdb's version contains in-frame clones alone and is incomplete. This sample carries around 33,000 clones, none of them present only once. Antigens for these TCRs are unknown. Study results and limitations: Fewer deletions and N-nucleotide insertions were reportedly seen in common variable immunodeficiency TCR beta sequences.

Sequencing input: peripheral blood mononuclear cells. Receptor source: a human donor with common variable immunodeficiency.

Many counts were recorded for this clone. Partial CDR3 DNA: TGTGCCAGTAGTGCCCCTCGGGAGACC. Encoded protein: CASSAPRET. From start to end, the CDR3 is CASSAPRETQYF. The rearrangement joins TRBV19 to TRBJ2-5; no clear D gene. The read finishes 3 residues shy of the CDR3 end, and the germline J gene is used to complete it. V lost 5 bases and J lost 5, with 9 bases in between. The CDR3 extends over 12 amino acids. Germline loops: CDR1 LNHDA, CDR2 SQIVND (reference sequence).

Points on this clone: The read finishes 3 residues shy of the CDR3 end, and the germline J gene is used to complete it. The J gene is TRBJ1-5, the V gene TRBV19; 8 bases map to TRBD1. The CDR3 spans 15 residues. The junction had 7 bases not matched to a gene; V was cut back by 9 bases and J by 0 bases. From germline, CDR1 is LNHDA and CDR2 SQIVND (reference sequence). CDR3 DNA, as far as it was read: TGTGCCAGCTTGGACAGGGCCCATAGCAATCAGCCC. This gives the protein CASLDRAHSNQP. The full CDR3 protein is CASLDRAHSNQPQHF.

As regards this clone: The read ends 3 residues before the CDR3 terminus; that terminus is restored from the germline J gene. V usage is TRBV11-3 and J usage is TRBJ2-7; maybe TRBD1 (6 bases). CDR1 and CDR2 from the germline V gene are SGHNT and YENEEA. The CDR3 loop spans 15 amino acids. Trimming removed 1 base from V and 2 bases from J, with 12 bases in between. CDR3 bases read: TGTGCCAGCAGCTTAGTCAGGGGCCCTACCTACGAG. Translated, it gives CASSLVRGPTYE. The entire CDR3 is CASSLVRGPTYEQYF.

This clone has a handful of counts. CDR3 in amino acids: CASSESGRAGTQYF. The DNA read from the CDR3 is TGTGCCAGCAGTGAGAGCGGGAGGGCTGGTACG. V is TRBV2 and J is TRBJ2-3; 10 positions match TRBD2. The CDR3 end falls 3 residues outside the read, so it is completed with the germline J gene. CDR3 length: 14 amino acids. Trimming cost V 3 bases and J 8 bases; bases outside gene matches: 5. Per the germline V gene, CDR1 is SNHLY and CDR2 is FYNNEI.

This clone was seen a few times. Read coverage stops 3 residues before the CDR3 terminus; the germline J gene supplies the remainder. The J gene is TRBJ2-1, the V gene TRBV7-2; 9 nucleotides line up with TRBD2. Germline-derived CDR1 and CDR2 are SGHTA and FQGNSA. The CDR3 runs 15 residues. The J segment lost 4 bases and the V segment lost 6 bases, leaving 7 bases of the junction unmatched. CDR3 DNA (partial): TGTGCCAGCAGGGCAGCGGGACTAGCTTACAATGAG. Translated, it gives CASRAAGLAYNE. The CDR3 as a whole reads CASRAAGLAYNEQFF.

The table lists this clone with a few counts. The CDR3 is cut off 3 residues early in the read; its end comes from the germline J gene. The V call is TRBV7-9, the J call TRBJ1-2; D ambiguous. The CDR3 contains 15 residues. V was clipped by 2 bases and J by 4 bases, with 14 bases between them. The V gene's germline CDR1 is SEHNR and CDR2 FQNEAQ (reference sequence). The covered CDR3 bases are TGTGCCAGCAGCTTATCTTACGAGCGGATCTATGGC. It translates to CASSLSYERIYG. Given in full, the CDR3 is CASSLSYERIYGYTF.

On this clone: From the germline J gene comes the end of the CDR3, since the read stops 3 residues before it. The chain couples TRBV7-9 to TRBJ1-5; D is unresolved. Germline V lookup: CDR1 SEHNR, CDR2 FQNEAQ (reference sequence). V was cut by 1 base and J by 6 bases, with 4 bases left in between. The CDR3 has 12 residues. The CDR3 sequence: CASSLDGQPQHF. CDR3 bases read: TGTGCCAGCAGCTTAGACGGTCAGCCC.

This clone was recorded at least ten times. The read ends 3 residues before the CDR3 terminus; that terminus is restored from the germline J gene. V gene TRBV29-1 combines with J gene TRBJ1-2; 7 nucleotides line up with TRBD1. The V gene's germline CDR1 is SQVTM and CDR2 ANQGSEA. V gave up 3 bases and J gave up 2 bases; unmatched junction bases: 6. The CDR3 length is 14 residues. This CDR3 reads CSVDGSGQNYGYTF. Incomplete CDR3 DNA: TGCAGCGTTGATGGGTCGGGACAGAACTATGGC.

This clone was observed at least ten times. The CDR3 end falls 3 residues outside the read, so it is completed with the germline J gene. The chain uses TRBV29-1 and TRBJ2-1; 11 positions match TRBD2. With 2 bases clipped from V and 8 bases from J, the junction kept 8 bases outside the gene matches. CDR1 SQVTM and CDR2 ANQGSEA come from the germline V gene. CDR3 length equals 15 residues. Incomplete CDR3 DNA: TGCAGCGTTGAATTCCAACTAGCGGGAGATCATGAG. It is translated as CSVEFQLAGDHE. The whole CDR3 protein is CSVEFQLAGDHEQFF.

This clone was detected many times. The CDR3 end falls 3 residues outside the read, so it is completed with the germline J gene. The chain recombines TRBV20-1 with TRBJ2-3; 8 nucleotides agree with TRBD2. The trim removed 0 bases at V and 0 bases at J, leaving 8 bases unmatched. The CDR3 has 17 amino acids. Germline V gene data show CDR1 as DFQATT and CDR2 as SNEGSKA (reference sequence). CDR3 residues: CSARDRDSGDSTDTQYF. CDR3 bases read: TGCAGTGCTAGAGATCGGGATAGCGGGGACAGCACAGATACG.

This clone was seen many times. The read terminates 3 residues ahead of where the CDR3 ends, so the germline J gene completes it. V and J are TRBV29-1 and TRBJ1-4, with a possible D match to TRBD1 (6 bases). CDR1 is SQVTM, CDR2 ANQGSEA, per germline. This CDR3 spans 13 amino acids. The V gene lost 5 bases and the J gene lost 5 bases, with 12 bases spanning the gap. The covered CDR3 bases are TGCAGCGTTCTAGGGGGACGAAATGAAAAA. It yields the protein CSVLGGRNEK. The full CDR3 protein is CSVLGGRNEKLFF.

This clone has just a few counts. Since a far larger clone is one base different, this is likely a read error. Coverage ceases 3 residues before the CDR3 finishes, and the germline J gene fills in the end. The rearrangement joins TRBV30 to TRBJ2-7; possible D gene TRBD1, 7 bases. V lost 2 bases and J 2 bases, leaving 16 bases between the germline ends. This CDR3 has 15 residues. The germline gives CDR1 GTSNPN, CDR2 SVGIG (reference sequence). The CDR3 loop is CAWSLWGRGAYEQYF. Incomplete CDR3 DNA: TGTGCCTGGAGTTTATGGGGCAGGGGGGCCTACGAG.

Notes on this clone: The read terminates 3 residues before the CDR3 end, so the remaining end is supplied by the germline J gene. The chain is built from TRBV2 and TRBJ1-1, with 10 bases fitting TRBD1. J lost 4 bases, V lost 2 bases, and 1 base had no gene match. Germline V lookup: CDR1 SNHLY, CDR2 FYNNEI. The CDR3 spans 14 residues. The CDR3 loop is CASSERTGGTEAFF. The sequenced CDR3 bases are TGTGCCAGCAGTGAACGGACAGGGGGCACTGAA.